This is a list of T cell receptor beta chains from one sample in a study of CD8+CD57+ T cells in acquired aplastic anemia. TCRdb processed the reads anew with MiXCR; each CDR3 protein has one entry. The repertoire includes more than 250,000 distinct CDR3 sequences, roughly three fifths of them detected once, and roughly 8% sits in the top ten. The sample comprised sorted CD4+, CD8+, or CD8+CD57+ T cells (not recorded which) from PBMCs. The origin of the receptors is a human donor with severe aplastic anemia or a healthy control (not recorded which). Each CDR3 is given without its conserved first and last residue. A D gene is named only where the DNA matches it firmly.

CDR3,J,D,V
AIWGSGAGTNTEAF,TRBJ1-1,.,TRBV10-3
ASIGKADGYT,TRBJ1-2,.,TRBV7-9
ASQSPGRHEQY,TRBJ2-7,.,TRBV28
ASSFRDRGEKLF,TRBJ1-4,TRBD1,TRBV12-3/TRBV12-4
ASSDTARTDTQY,TRBJ2-3,.,TRBV2
ASSLAGEESLSYEQY,TRBJ2-7,.,TRBV5-5
ASSTSQGSSGNTIY,TRBJ1-3,TRBD1,TRBV19
ASSSGSRGPTEAF,TRBJ1-1,TRBD1,TRBV4-1
SARDISTDTQY,TRBJ2-3,.,TRBV20-1
ASSLSVAGGPNYGYT,TRBJ1-2,.,TRBV5-1
ASSSVSAGREQY,TRBJ2-7,.,TRBV7-2
ASPGTGSPLH,TRBJ1-6,TRBD1,TRBV19
ASASADTQY,TRBJ2-3,.,TRBV10-3
ATSDPTGQGETQY,TRBJ2-5,TRBD1,TRBV24-1
ASSLAFQDGNTQY,TRBJ2-3,.,TRBV5-1
ATNRENTDTQY,TRBJ2-3,.,TRBV15
SARQGGAYGYT,TRBJ1-2,TRBD1,TRBV20-1
SAGTGGEVVEQY,TRBJ2-7,TRBD1,TRBV20-1
SASSAGTHSYEQY,TRBJ2-7,.,TRBV20-1
ASSFSGGAEDTQY,TRBJ2-3,TRBD2,TRBV7-2
ASVLGRGYSYEQY,TRBJ2-7,.,TRBV2
ASSIGLVGDTQY,TRBJ2-3,TRBD2,TRBV7-2
ASSLGDQTQY,TRBJ2-5,.,TRBV7-9
AISSGGTGSSDAQY,TRBJ2-3,.,TRBV10-3
ASVGTGYGYT,TRBJ1-2,TRBD1,TRBV25-1
ASTPVPGEQF,TRBJ2-1,.,TRBV7-9
AISETLAGSYNEQF,TRBJ2-1,TRBD2,TRBV10-3
ASSQVFAAGTETQY,TRBJ2-5,.,TRBV4-3
SATRLAGETQY,TRBJ2-5,TRBD2,TRBV20-1
ASSQAVTGNQPQH,TRBJ1-5,TRBD1,TRBV3-1
ASSPGGHYEQY,TRBJ2-7,.,TRBV4-1
SARSGEVKLF,TRBJ1-4,.,TRBV20-1
ASNDRGNSPLH,TRBJ1-6,TRBD1,TRBV19
ASSLAQGIKTQY,TRBJ2-5,.,TRBV25-1
ASSRLGLTSGNTIY,TRBJ1-3,.,TRBV5-1
SARDRGAYNSPLH,TRBJ1-6,.,TRBV20-1
ATTSLTDTAETQY,TRBJ2-5,.,TRBV6-2/TRBV6-3
ASGGQVNQPQH,TRBJ1-5,TRBD1,TRBV19
ARSPEGSEAF,TRBJ1-1,.,TRBV25-1
SARDTAEYGYT,TRBJ1-2,.,TRBV20-1
ATSGGGRDNEQF,TRBJ2-1,.,TRBV5-1
ASRVGQGAFGHEQY,TRBJ2-7,TRBD1,TRBV12-3/TRBV12-4
ASSAAGDYNEQF,TRBJ2-1,TRBD2,TRBV6-4
ASSSRQGALYYEQY,TRBJ2-7,TRBD1,TRBV7-2
ASSRTSGGTVDTQY,TRBJ2-3,TRBD2,TRBV7-9
ASRAGTGPYGYT,TRBJ1-2,TRBD1,TRBV19
ASIDGTSNYEQY,TRBJ2-7,TRBD2,TRBV5-6
ASSLAQTVGGQGQF,TRBJ2-1,.,TRBV7-9
ASSLRQTNSPLH,TRBJ1-6,.,TRBV7-8
ASSLGNSYEQY,TRBJ2-7,.,TRBV7-9
ASSVFPGQVHQPQH,TRBJ1-5,TRBD1,TRBV2
KSAQGDTQY,TRBJ2-3,.,TRBV5-4
DSSFTQGARGNTIY,TRBJ1-3,TRBD1,TRBV7-7
ANSVIGGQY,TRBJ2-7,.,TRBV2